These 11 T cell receptor beta chains were sequenced from one sample in a study of blood T cells in healthy people across ages. Primers used in a second PCR of roughly 6 to 12 cycles were a sample-barcoded 5' primer and a J-beta primer mix. TCRdb passed the 5' RACE reads through MiXCR, listing each CDR3 protein once. The repertoire holds 450,000 to 650,000 distinct CDR3 sequences, 24% seen once, with less than 9% in the top ten. Another study also made use of these data, one on T cells of mothers and their children.

The sample was blood. The receptors here all came from a boy younger than 18 in good health.

This rearrangement joins TRBV24-1 to TRBJ2-1, with 10 bases identical to TRBD2. CDR1 KGHDR and CDR2 SFDVKD come from the germline V gene. CDR3 length equals 14 residues. V lost 9 bases and J lost 5; bases outside the gene matches: 6. The CDR3 sequence is CATQRSGGDNEQFF. Written as DNA, the CDR3 is TGTGCCACCCAACGGAGCGGGGGGGACAATGAGCAGTTCTTC.

Turning to this clonotype: A much more abundant neighbour one base away suggests this may be a read error. The chain couples TRBV7-2 to TRBJ2-5, with 9 bases matching TRBD1. Trimming cost V 5 bases and J 6 bases; bases outside gene matches: 4. Germline values: CDR1 SGHTA, CDR2 FQGNSA. The length of the CDR3 is 13 residues. In DNA, the CDR3 is TGTGCCAGCAGCGCGGGACAGGGCAAGACCCAGTACTTC. Its protein product is CASSAGQGKTQYF.

The V call is TRBV28, the J call TRBJ2-6; D is undetermined. CDR1 is MDHEN and CDR2 is SYDVKM in the germline V gene. V lost 5 bases and J lost 2, with 4 bases in between. The CDR3 is 13 residues long. CDR3 in amino acids: CASSRTGANVLTF. The DNA of the CDR3 is TGTGCCAGCAGTAGGACTGGGGCCAACGTCCTGACTTTC. The full variable domain, completed using reference TRBV28 and TRBJ2-6, is DVKVTQSSRYLVKRTGEKVFLECVQDMDHENMFWYRQDPGLGLRLIYFSYDVKMKEKGDIPEGYSVSREKKERFSLILESASTNQTSMYLCASSRTGANVLTFGAGSRLTVL.

In this sample, this clonotype turned up many times. This chain links TRBV7-9 with TRBJ2-5, with D perhaps matching TRBD1 (6 bases). Trimming left V 5 bases short and J 3 bases short, with 10 bases between. Germline CDR1 is SEHNR and CDR2 is FQNEAQ (reference sequence). The CDR3 length is 13 residues. The CDR3 DNA is TGTGCCAGCAGCCCGAGGACAGAAGAGACCCAGTACTTC. It yields the protein CASSPRTEETQYF.

The gene calls are TRBV29-1 and TRBJ2-3; TRBD1 might be the D (6 bases). This CDR3 is built from 15 residues. In germline, CDR1 is SQVTM, CDR2 ANQGSEA. Trimming stripped 5 bases from V and 6 bases from J, with 21 bases between. This CDR3 reads CSVLGGPGARDTQYF. The CDR3 nucleotides are TGCAGCGTTTTGGGCGGGCCAGGGGCCCGGGATACGCAGTATTTT.

A few counts support this clonotype. V gene TRBV18 combines with J gene TRBJ1-5; no reliable D call. Trimming stripped 3 bases from V and 1 base from J, with 10 bases between. Germline CDR1 reads KGHSH; CDR2 reads LQKENI. CDR3 length equals 15 residues. This CDR3 is CASSPSAASNQPQHF. The CDR3 nucleotides are TGTGCCAGCTCACCGTCCGCTGCGAGCAATCAGCCCCAGCATTTT.

The genes are TRBV7-3 and TRBJ1-4; D is undetermined. Germline CDR1 reads SGHTA; CDR2 reads FQGTGA. CDR3 length: 18 amino acids. V lost 4 bases and J 2 bases, leaving 20 bases between the germline ends. The CDR3 spells CASSSLTGRPRTNEKLFF. The CDR3 DNA follows: TGTGCCAGCAGCTCCCTGACCGGGCGCCCAAGGACTAATGAAAAACTGTTTTTT.

This CDR3 is CSAAGGRPGFRNYEQFF. CDR3 DNA sequence: TGCAGCGCGGCAGGCGGGAGGCCAGGGTTCCGCAATTATGAGCAGTTCTTC. The V gene is TRBV29-1, the J gene TRBJ2-1, with 8 nucleotides matching TRBD2. With V trimmed by 7 bases and J by 8 bases, 22 bases remained unmatched. This CDR3 has 17 amino acids. Germline V gene sequence: CDR1 SQVTM, CDR2 ANQGSEA.

The chain is built from TRBV12-3 or TRBV12-4 and TRBJ1-1, with D maybe TRBD1 (5 bases). The CDR3 is 12 residues long. Trimming pared 0 bases from V and 11 bases from J, leaving 10 bases between. The CDR3 DNA reads TGTGCCAGCAGTTTAGCACAGGCCCATGCTTTCTTT. The encoded protein is CASSLAQAHAFF.

The chain carries TRBV12-5 and TRBJ2-1, with 8 positions matching TRBD1. The CDR3 extends over 17 amino acids. Trimming removed 4 bases from V and 6 bases from J; junction bases left unmatched: 14. Germline CDR1 is LGHNT and CDR2 is FRNRAP. The chain's CDR3 is CASGSDETGEKFNEQFF. The CDR3 bases are TGTGCTAGTGGTTCGGACGAGACAGGGGAGAAGTTCAATGAGCAGTTCTTC.

This clonotype was recorded a few times. This chain connects TRBV7-6 to TRBJ2-1, with a weak D call TRBD2 (5 bases). There are 14 residues in the CDR3. Per germline, CDR1 SGHVS and CDR2 FNYEAQ. V lost 1 base and J 7 bases, leaving 11 bases between the germline ends. The CDR3 protein is CASSLGEMRNEQFF. The CDR3 DNA reads TGTGCCAGCAGCTTAGGGGAGATGCGTAATGAGCAGTTCTTC.